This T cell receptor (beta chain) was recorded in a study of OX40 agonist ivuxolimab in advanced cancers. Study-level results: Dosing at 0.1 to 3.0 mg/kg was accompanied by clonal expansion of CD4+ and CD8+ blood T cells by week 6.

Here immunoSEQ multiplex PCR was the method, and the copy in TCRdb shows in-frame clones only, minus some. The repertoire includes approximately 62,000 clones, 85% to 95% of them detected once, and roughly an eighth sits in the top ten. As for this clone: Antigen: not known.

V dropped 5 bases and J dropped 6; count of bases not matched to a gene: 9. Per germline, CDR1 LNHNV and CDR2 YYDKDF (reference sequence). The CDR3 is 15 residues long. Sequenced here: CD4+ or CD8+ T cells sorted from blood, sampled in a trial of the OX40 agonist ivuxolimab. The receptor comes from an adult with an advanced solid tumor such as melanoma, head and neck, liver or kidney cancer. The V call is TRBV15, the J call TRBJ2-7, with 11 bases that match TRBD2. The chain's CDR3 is CATSGKGLAETEQYF. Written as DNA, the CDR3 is TGTGCCACCAGCGGAAAGGGACTAGCGGAAACCGAGCAGTACTTC.